This is a list of T cell receptor beta chains from one sample in a study of cytomegalovirus exposure and HLA in healthy donors. The method was immunoSEQ multiplex PCR; TCRdb's version includes in-frame clones alone and lacks a portion of them. The sample has 85,000 to 95,000 clones, 96% seen once. What was sequenced was PBMCs. The receptors were sampled from a man younger than 30 in good health and CMV-seronegative. Each CDR3 is given with its conserved first and last residue. A D gene is named only where the DNA matches it firmly. Expanded clones get a size class; other rows say once, few or many, or leave the size out.

TRBJ1-2 | TRBV29-1 | NA | NA | TGCAGCGTTGATGCCATGGCCAGATCGCCGAATGGCTACACCTTC | CSVDAMARSPNGYTF
TRBJ1-4 | TRBV30 | NA | NA | TGTGCCTGGAGTATGGGGGGTAATGAAAAACTGTTTTTT | CAWSMGGNEKLFF
TRBJ1-5 | TRBV11-2 | TRBD1 | NA | TGTGCCAGCAGCCCGGGACAGGATAATCAGCCCCAGCATTTT | CASSPGQDNQPQHF
TRBJ1-2 | TRBV25-1 | NA | NA | TGTGCCAGCAGTCGGTCTTCTAACTATGGCTACACCTTC | CASSRSSNYGYTF
TRBJ2-2 | TRBV28 | NA | NA | TGTGCCAGCAGGGAGGATATGAGGGGGACGGGGGAGCTGTTTTTT | CASREDMRGTGELFF
TRBJ1-5 | TRBV5-6 | TRBD1 | NA | TGTGCCAGCAGCCCCAGGAGGGGACAGAGCAATCAGCCCCAGCATTTT | CASSPRRGQSNQPQHF
TRBJ1-1 | TRBV6-5 | NA | NA | TGTGCCAGCAGTTACGGGGCGGGGGGGCTGAACACTGAAGCTTTCTTT | CASSYGAGGLNTEAFF
TRBJ1-3 | TRBV6-5 | NA | NA | TGTGCCACAAGCCGCTCCGGCTCTGGAAACACCATATATTTT | CATSRSGSGNTIYF
TRBJ1-5 | TRBV6-5 | NA | NA | TGTGCCAGCAGTTACTCGGGGGGGGGCCGGCAGCCCCAGCATTTT | CASSYSGGGRQPQHF
TRBJ2-7 | TRBV19 | NA | NA | TGTGCCAGTAGTATCCAGGGTGGGCCCTACGAGCAGTACTTC | CASSIQGGPYEQYF
TRBJ2-3 | TRBV28 | NA | NA | TGTGCCAGCAGTTTCCAAACAGGTGGGACAGATACGCAGTATTTT | CASSFQTGGTDTQYF
TRBJ1-5 | TRBV27 | TRBD1 | NA | TGTGCCAGCAGTTTGGACAGGCCTTTAAGCAATCAGCCCCAGCATTTT | CASSLDRPLSNQPQHF
TRBJ2-1 | TRBV27 | NA | NA | TGTGCCAGCAGTTTAAACCGGGTCGCACGGGAGCAGTTCTTC | CASSLNRVAREQFF
TRBJ2-3 | TRBV6-1 | NA | NA | TGTGCCAGCAGTGTCGGGGGAAAGGGCACAGATACGCAGTATTTT | CASSVGGKGTDTQYF
TRBJ1-5 | TRBV27 | TRBD1 | NA | TGTGCCAGCAGTTTACAGTTTAGTGACAGGGGGCCTCAGCCCCAGCATTTT | CASSLQFSDRGPQPQHF
TRBJ1-1 | TRBV6-6 | TRBD1 | NA | TGTGCCAGCAGTTACTCGGGACAGGGGAACACTGAAGCTTTCTTT | CASSYSGQGNTEAFF
TRBJ2-1 | TRBV7-9 | TRBD2 | NA | TGTGCCAGCAGCTCGGGACTAGCGGGACTCTATGAGCAGTTCTTC | CASSSGLAGLYEQFF
TRBJ2-3 | TRBV4-2 | TRBD2 | NA | TGTGCCAGCAGCCTTCTAGCGGGACGGAACACAGATACGCAGTATTTT | CASSLLAGRNTDTQYF
TRBJ2-3 | TRBV7-2 | NA | NA | TGTGCCAGCAGCTCAGCCGGAGCGGGCACAGATACGCAGTATTTT | CASSSAGAGTDTQYF
TRBJ1-5 | TRBV19 | NA | NA | TGTGCCAGTAGTATTCGGGACAATAGCAATCAGCCCCAGCATTTT | CASSIRDNSNQPQHF
TRBJ2-1 | TRBV19 | NA | NA | TGTGCCAGTAGTATAGATCGTTTGCGGTGGAAGTTCTTC | CASSIDRLRWKFF
TRBJ2-1 | TRBV27 | NA | NA | TGTGCCAGCAGTTTCCGAATTAGGAGGGATGAGCAGTTCTTC | CASSFRIRRDEQFF
TRBJ1-1 | TRBV7-6 | NA | NA | TGTGCCAGCAGCTTAGGGGCGGGGGGCACTGAAGCTTTCTTT | CASSLGAGGTEAFF
TRBJ1-6 | TRBV11-2 | NA | NA | TGTGCCAGCACTCAACGGGGGGCGCGATCACCCCTCCACTTT | CASTQRGARSPLHF
TRBJ2-5 | TRBV5-1 | NA | few | TGCGCCAGCAGCTTGGGGGGCAGGCAAGAGACCCAGTACTTC | CASSLGGRQETQYF
TRBJ2-7 | TRBV27 | TRBD2 | NA | TGTGCCAGCAGTTTTGTAGCGGGATCCTACGAGCAGTACTTC | CASSFVAGSYEQYF
TRBJ1-1 | TRBV9 | NA | NA | TGTGCCAGCGGAGGGGATTGGAACACTGAAGCTTTCTTT | CASGGDWNTEAFF
TRBJ2-2 | TRBV5-6 | TRBD2 | NA | TGTGCCAGCAGCTTGGAGGGCGGGAGAACGTACACCGGGGAGCTGTTTTTT | CASSLEGGRTYTGELFF
TRBJ1-4 | TRBV6-6 | TRBD1 | NA | TGTGCCAGCAGTTACACTACAGGGGGGCGAGAAAAACTGTTTTTT | CASSYTTGGREKLFF
TRBJ1-1 | TRBV7-2 | NA | NA | TGTGCCAGCAGCTTAATCAATGCAGGGTCCACTGAAGCTTTCTTT | CASSLINAGSTEAFF
TRBJ1-2 | TRBV19 | TRBD1 | few | TGTGCCAGTAGTATAGGGCGACAGGGCGGCTATGGCTACACCTTC | CASSIGRQGGYGYTF
TRBJ2-7 | TRBV11-2 | NA | NA | TGTGCCAGCAGCTTAATGGTAGGAGCCTACGAGCAGTACTTC | CASSLMVGAYEQYF
TRBJ2-3 | TRBV4-2 | TRBD2 | once | TGTGCCAGCAGCCAGGCTAGCGGGGGAGAGACAGATACGCAGTATTTT | CASSQASGGETDTQYF
TRBJ2-7 | TRBV7-9 | NA | NA | TGTGCCAGCGTAGCGCTTGTCCTCTACGAGCAGTACTTC | CASVALVLYEQYF
TRBJ2-3 | TRBV10-3 | NA | NA | TGTGCCATCAGTGTAAATATTGCGGGGGCTAGCACAGATACGCAGTATTTT | CAISVNIAGASTDTQYF
TRBJ2-1 | TRBV7-9 | TRBD2 | NA | TGTGCTTCCGGGACCGGGGGGAGCAATGAGCAGTTCTTC | CASGTGGSNEQFF
TRBJ2-7 | TRBV5-5 | TRBD2 | NA | TGTGCCAGCAGCACCGGGACTAGTTCCTACGAGCAGTACTTC | CASSTGTSSYEQYF
TRBJ2-6 | TRBV7-9 | TRBD1 | NA | TGTGCCAGCAGCCCCGGGACAGGGGTCCCGTCTGGGGCCAACGTCCTGACTTTC | CASSPGTGVPSGANVLTF
TRBJ2-1 | TRBV27 | NA | NA | TGTGCCAGCAGTCCTCTCGGCTCCTACAATGAGCAGTTCTTC | CASSPLGSYNEQFF
TRBJ2-3 | TRBV5-1 | TRBD2 | NA | TGCGCCAGTCTGGTCGCGGGAGATGTGGCAGATACGCAGTATTTT | CASLVAGDVADTQYF
TRBJ1-2 | TRBV5-6 | TRBD1 | NA | TGTGCCAGCAGTTTGGTAACGACAGGGGGTTATGGCTACACCTTC | CASSLVTTGGYGYTF
TRBJ2-3 | TRBV19 | TRBD1 | NA | TGTGCCAGTAGTATAGGGACAGGGGTCCCAGATACGCAGTATTTT | CASSIGTGVPDTQYF
TRBJ1-4 | TRBV11-2 | TRBD1 | NA | TGTGCCAGCAAATGGGGGACAGGGCTTGGTGAAAAACTGTTTTTT | CASKWGTGLGEKLFF
TRBJ1-2 | TRBV9 | TRBD1 | NA | TGTGCCAGCAGCGTCGAATACCGAACCGGGACAGGGGGTTCTGGCTACACCTTC | CASSVEYRTGTGGSGYTF
TRBJ1-5 | TRBV7-8 | NA | NA | TGTGCCAGCAGCTTATATGTGGGGGGACGGATCAATCAGCCCCAGCATTTT | CASSLYVGGRINQPQHF
TRBJ2-7 | TRBV18 | TRBD1 | few | TGTGCCAGCTCACCGAGGGACAGCTCCTACGAGCAGTACTTC | CASSPRDSSYEQYF
TRBJ1-4 | TRBV4-2 | NA | once | TGTGCCAGCAGCCAAGCCAGCGGGGGTCATGAAAAACTGTTTTTT | CASSQASGGHEKLFF
TRBJ2-5 | TRBV28 | NA | NA | TGTGCCAGCAGTTCCGGACAGCTAGTAGGAGAGACCCAGTACTTC | CASSSGQLVGETQYF
TRBJ1-2 | TRBV9 | TRBD1 | once | TGTGCCAGCAACAGGGGGTCAGTCTCTAACTATGGCTACACCTTC | CASNRGSVSNYGYTF
TRBJ2-3 | TRBV7-2 | TRBD2 | NA | TGTGCCAGCAGCTTAAGCGGGATTGATACAGATACGCAGTATTTT | CASSLSGIDTDTQYF
TRBJ1-4 | TRBV5-1 | NA | NA | TGCGCCAGCACGTTTGGTAGCACTAATGAAAAACTGTTTTTT | CASTFGSTNEKLFF
TRBJ2-7 | TRBV27 | NA | NA | TGTGCCAGCAGTTTGGGTCGGGAGCGCTACGAGCAGTACTTC | CASSLGRERYEQYF
TRBJ2-3 | TRBV14 | NA | NA | TGTGCCAGCAGCCCCAGAGGGGGTAGACCAGATACGCAGTATTTT | CASSPRGGRPDTQYF
TRBJ2-2 | TRBV10-2 | TRBD2 | NA | TGCGCCAGCAGTGATTGGACTAGCGGATACACCGGGGAGCTGTTTTTT | CASSDWTSGYTGELFF